Presented here are 18 T cell receptor beta chains from one specimen sequenced in a study of identical twins. Each CDR3 protein is one row after TCRdb ran MiXCR on the 5' RACE reads. Among around 1.7 million distinct CDR3 sequences listed, about 31% were seen once. Sequencing was carried out using cord blood. All receptors derive from a newborn girl in good health.

V gene TRBV9 combines with J gene TRBJ2-7; 7 bases line up with TRBD1. Losses at the gene ends were 0 bases for V and 0 bases for J; bases not matched to a gene: 3. This CDR3 region has 15 residues. The germline CDR1 and CDR2 sequences are SGDLS and YYNGEE. Written as DNA, the CDR3 is TGTGCCAGCAGCGTAGGACAGGGAAACTCCTACGAGCAGTACTTC. Protein: CASSVGQGNSYEQYF.

DNA of the CDR3: TGTGCCAGCAGCCAAGATGGGGCACGGATTTACCAAGAGACCCAGTTCTTC. Amino acid sequence: CASSQDGARIYQETQFF. This chain uses TRBV3-1 with TRBJ2-5, with a weak D call TRBD1 (5 bases). The J call may not be correct, given that the DNA end is closer to TRBJ2-1. The V gene's germline CDR1 is LGHDT and CDR2 YNNKEL (reference sequence). This CDR3 comprises 17 residues.

This clonotype was detected only a few times. In DNA form, the CDR3 reads TGTGCCAGCAGCCAAGATATGCGGGGGGTCCTTGGGGAGCAGTACTTC. Protein: CASSQDMRGVLGEQYF. The chain recombines TRBV4-2 with TRBJ2-7; 8 bases agree with TRBD2. In germline, CDR1 is LGHNA, CDR2 YNFKEQ. The V and J ends lost 0 bases and 7 bases, in that order; junction bases with no gene match: 11. This CDR3 spans 16 amino acids.

In this sample, this clonotype turned up many times. The chain joins TRBV10-3 to TRBJ2-3; no clear D. The CDR3 consists of 14 residues. In germline, CDR1 is ENHRY, CDR2 SYGVKD. The V and J ends lost 6 bases and 1 base respectively, with 11 bases between them. For the CDR3, the DNA is TGTGCCATCAGGGGGAACAGACGCACAGATACGCAGTATTTT. Its protein product is CAIRGNRRTDTQYF.

This clonotype was counted only a few times. The chain joins TRBV4-1 to TRBJ2-1; 9 positions agree with TRBD2. Germline lookup yields CDR1 MGHRA and CDR2 YSYEKL. Trimming cost V 3 bases and J 2 bases; bases outside gene matches: 5. The CDR3 runs to 16 residues. CDR3 amino acids: CASSQPLAGPYNEQFF. CDR3 sequence (DNA): TGCGCCAGCAGCCAGCCCCTAGCGGGACCCTACAATGAGCAGTTCTTC.

The chain couples TRBV3-1 to TRBJ2-1; 7 nucleotides match TRBD1. This CDR3 is built from 19 residues. Losses at the gene ends were 0 bases for V and 7 bases for J; bases not matched to a gene: 18. The germline V gene has CDR1 LGHDT and CDR2 YNNKEL (reference sequence). Here the CDR3 reads CASSQESPRVGGLENEQFF. The CDR3 DNA is TGTGCCAGCAGCCAAGAAAGCCCTCGGGTAGGGGGCTTAGAGAATGAGCAGTTCTTC.

The chain is built from TRBV6-5 and TRBJ1-1, with a weak D call TRBD1 (6 bases). Trimming removed 2 bases from V and 4 bases from J, with 17 bases in between. The CDR3 runs to 16 residues. Looked up from germline, CDR1 is MNHEY and CDR2 is SVGAGI. CDR3 DNA: TGTGCCAGCAGTTACGGCGGCAGGGGTCTGATCACTGAAGCTTTCTTT. It encodes CASSYGGRGLITEAFF.

The CDR3 DNA follows: TGTGCCAGCAGTGAAGCGCCTAGTTCACCCCTCCACTTT. Residues: CASSEAPSSPLHF. V is TRBV6-1 and J is TRBJ1-6; D ambiguous. The CDR3 length is 13 residues. Per the germline V gene, CDR1 is MNHNS and CDR2 is SASEGT. The ends were cut back, 0 bases at V and 9 bases at J, with 6 bases in the middle.

The chain joins TRBV5-1 to TRBJ2-7; 9 bases are shared with TRBD2. Germline V CDR1 and CDR2: SGHRS, YFSETQ. CDR3 length equals 19 residues. Trimming cost V 3 bases and J 0 bases; bases outside gene matches: 16. The CDR3 here is CASSSRVSGSLSSSYEQYF. Here the CDR3 DNA reads TGCGCCAGCAGCTCCCGTGTTAGCGGGAGTTTATCCTCCTCCTACGAGCAGTACTTC.

This clonotype was recorded a few times. V usage is TRBV4-2 and J usage is TRBJ1-1, with D perhaps matching TRBD1 (5 bases). V lost 2 bases and J 3 bases, leaving 13 bases between the germline ends. The CDR3 loop spans 15 amino acids. CDR1 LGHNA and CDR2 YNFKEQ come from the germline V gene. The CDR3 DNA reads as TGTGCCAGCAGCCAACTTTGGCAGGGCCACACTGAAGCTTTCTTT. It yields the protein CASSQLWQGHTEAFF.

The chain carries TRBV28 and TRBJ2-1; TRBD2 aligns across 8 bases. The J segment lost 6 bases and the V segment lost 3 bases, leaving 7 bases of the junction unmatched. The CDR3 contains 15 residues. The germline gives CDR1 MDHEN, CDR2 SYDVKM. CDR3: CASSFGTSWINEQFF. The CDR3 region has the DNA TGTGCCAGCAGTTTTGGGACTAGTTGGATCAATGAGCAGTTCTTC.

This chain uses TRBV10-2 with TRBJ1-5; D unclear. The V gene's germline CDR1 is WSHSY and CDR2 SAAADI. Trimming stripped 0 bases from V and 7 bases from J, with 16 bases between. The CDR3 length is 16 residues. CDR3 loop: CASSESGGPPGQPQHF. The CDR3 DNA follows: TGCGCCAGCAGTGAGTCCGGAGGACCTCCAGGACAGCCCCAGCATTTT.

This clonotype showed up just a few times. The chain is built from TRBV11-2 and TRBJ2-7; unclear D gene. This CDR3 region has 15 residues. Germline V gives CDR1 SGHAT, CDR2 FQNNGV. Trimming took 1 base from V and 2 from J, leaving 12 bases between them. The CDR3 nucleotides are TGTGCCAGCAGCTTAGTTCGGAGTGAGGCCTACGAGCAGTACTTC. Encoded protein: CASSLVRSEAYEQYF.

The table lists this clonotype with many counts. The rearrangement joins TRBV6-5 to TRBJ1-2, with a possible D match to TRBD1 (6 bases). The CDR3 covers 12 residues. Trimming left V 0 bases short and J 7 bases short, with 6 bases between. Germline V CDR1 and CDR2: MNHEY, SVGAGI. CDR3 in DNA: TGTGCCAGCAGTTACTCGACAGGTGGCTACACCTTC. Translation gives CASSYSTGGYTF.

The rearrangement uses TRBV11-3 and TRBJ2-1, with 8 bases aligning to TRBD1. The V gene's germline CDR1 is SGHNT and CDR2 YENEEA. The CDR3 loop spans 15 amino acids. J lost 5 bases, V lost 3 bases, and 6 bases had no gene match. CDR3 in DNA: TGTGCCAGCAGCTTGGACCTGACAGGGGACAATGAGCAGTTCTTC. Translation: CASSLDLTGDNEQFF.

For this clonotype: A much larger clonotype is one base distant, so this may be a read error. The V gene is TRBV25-1, the J gene TRBJ2-7; perhaps TRBD1 as D (5 bases). V was trimmed by 3 bases and J by 3 bases, leaving 15 bases between them. This CDR3 comprises 15 residues. Germline V gene lookup returns CDR1 MGHDK and CDR2 SYGVNS. The CDR3 sequence: CASSEGRESIYEQYF. CDR3 DNA sequence: TGTGCCAGCAGTGAGGGCAGGGAATCGATCTACGAGCAGTACTTC.

Only a few counts were recorded for this clonotype. This rearrangement joins TRBV7-9 to TRBJ1-1, with no clear D. Trimming removed 4 bases at V and 1 base at J, with 13 bases between. This CDR3 has 15 residues. CDR1 and CDR2 (germline): SEHNR, FQNEAQ (reference sequence). The CDR3 bases are TGTGCCAGCAGCTCCTACTCGGTCCCGAACACTGAAGCTTTCTTT. It codes for CASSSYSVPNTEAFF.

This rearrangement joins TRBV3-1 to TRBJ2-4; 9 nucleotides agree with TRBD1. The CDR3 spans 15 residues. J was trimmed by 6 bases and V by 2 bases; bases with no gene match: 5. CDR1 LGHDT and CDR2 YNNKEL come from the germline V gene (reference sequence). In nucleotides, the CDR3 is TGTGCCAGCAGCCAATTCCGGGACAGGGTAAACATTCAGTACTTC. Protein product: CASSQFRDRVNIQYF.